Given below is one TCR beta chain in context. No antigen is known for it. The input lacks base qualities; no much larger clone sits a single base away. This entry belongs to a study of blood T cell repertoires in COVID-19 (dated by TCRdb to 2019 to 2021). Notes on the research overall: Samples covering the acute and convalescent phases of COVID-19 were provided by collaborators in the United States, Italy and Spain. The samples were drawn from the first 160 participants of the ongoing ImmuneRACE study and from under 1,500 subjects provided by 6 global collaborators. Sample metadata almost always included a de-identified subject ID, COVID-19 status, age in years and sex. The repertoires were released in a freely available public database meant as a resource for research on the immune response to SARS-CoV-2. Where HLA class I and class II types were available, the types were taken from metadata supplied by the sample provider, not from assay-based typing. Deeply sampled blood TCRbeta repertoires from subjects exposed to, actively infected with, or recovered from COVID-19 were included in the dataset. The material from the prospective study consisted of cDNA or gDNA derived from T cells, B-cell-depleted T cells, or PBMCs.

The research as a whole found: The amount of clinical and demographic metadata varied by source and participant and was provided uncurated.

The CDR3 runs 17 residues from the cysteine to the phenylalanine. The retained sequence is limited to the CDR3, 51 bases, with the frame set at the first base. The germline ends are 15 bases apart after V is trimmed by 3 bases and J by 0 bases. CDR1 is given as LGHDT and CDR2 as YNNKEL, both from the germline V gene (reference sequence). Enrolling through a virtual design, the prospective study's participants ranged in age from roughly 18 to 100 years and lived across roughly 24 United States geographic areas. In the prospective study, cohorts were assigned on the basis of participant-reported clinical history obtained from a screening survey and a study questionnaire. ImmuneRACE Cohort 3 recovered participants were defined by two consecutive negative NP/OP PCR tests, healthcare professional clearance, or symptom resolution. In the prospective study, whole blood, serum and a nasopharyngeal or oropharyngeal swab were collected from each participant by mobile phlebotomists. Over a roughly 2-month period, participants in the prospective study had the option of providing additional blood draws and questionnaires. Blood samples from the prospective study were shipped frozen or at room temperature prior to DNA extraction.

TCRbeta CDR3 regions were amplified from genomic DNA using the immunoSEQ Assay, a bias-controlled multiplex PCR. In the original analysis: The number of nucleated cells in each sample was estimated from the amplification of reference gene primers within the assay. To quantify the absolute abundance of each unique TCRbeta CDR3 rearrangement, sequence reads were collapsed and filtered. Productive Simpson clonality was computed per sample as the square root of Simpson's diversity index over productive rearrangements. TCRdb mirrors the immuneACCESS table, restricted to in-frame sequences. Some clones are absent from its copies; in checked studies, under half trace to an unresolved V gene, and the reason for the others is unknown. V, J and clone size reflect that table, while D and trimming were determined from the DNA. Present in this sample are around 200,000 clones, roughly 84% of which were seen just once. About 3.5% of the sample is in the top ten clones.

The receptor was isolated from a woman in her thirties who had recovered from COVID-19. The sample taken for sequencing was PBMCs or T cells enriched from blood (not recorded which). The sequence is built from TRBV3-1 (or the pseudogene TRBV3-2) and TRBJ2-1, and TRBD2 may be the D gene, going by 6 matching bases. The encoded CDR3 is CASSHRWRGSSYNEQFF. In nucleotide form, the sequence is TGTGCCAGCAGCCACCGATGGCGGGGAAGCTCCTACAATGAGCAGTTCTTC.